The entry below describes one T cell receptor beta chain. Its specificity is not known. The data stem from a study of human T cells and chemical hapten exposure. General study findings and limits: TCRs whose frequency exceeded 1 in 1000 remained the same following DPC sensitization.

Time point defined: pre-sensitization, week 0. Treatment in this sample: therapeutic diphenylcyclopropenone sensitization with weekly scalp DPC. The CDR3 is made up of 17 amino acids. Looked up from germline, CDR1 is SGHRS and CDR2 is YFSETQ. The trim removed 1 base at V and 1 base at J, leaving 9 bases unmatched. Individual cDNA molecules each carried unique molecular identifiers attached by the library. TCRdb called the RACE reads again in MiXCR, with one record for every CDR3 protein. The sample holds around 250,000 distinct CDR3 sequences, around 9.3% seen once. The genes are TRBV5-1 and TRBJ2-5, with 8 bases fitting TRBD2. The sequences come from whole blood, collected in connection with sensitization to the hapten diphenylcyclopropenone (DPC). The clonotype comes from a middle-aged woman with alopecia areata. Some clones in this sample may be carry-over from other donors' samples. Written as DNA, the CDR3 is TGCGCCAGCAGCTTGAGCCCGGGAGGGAGTGGCCAAGAGACCCAGTACTTC. Translation: CASSLSPGGSGQETQYF. Supplemented by reference TRBV5-1 and TRBJ2-5, the full variable domain reads KAGVTQTPRYLIKTRGQQVTLSCSPISGHRSVSWYQQTPGQGLQFLFEYFSETQRNKGNFPGRFSGRQFSNSRSEMNVSTLELGDSALYLCASSLSPGGSGQETQYFGPGTRLLVL.